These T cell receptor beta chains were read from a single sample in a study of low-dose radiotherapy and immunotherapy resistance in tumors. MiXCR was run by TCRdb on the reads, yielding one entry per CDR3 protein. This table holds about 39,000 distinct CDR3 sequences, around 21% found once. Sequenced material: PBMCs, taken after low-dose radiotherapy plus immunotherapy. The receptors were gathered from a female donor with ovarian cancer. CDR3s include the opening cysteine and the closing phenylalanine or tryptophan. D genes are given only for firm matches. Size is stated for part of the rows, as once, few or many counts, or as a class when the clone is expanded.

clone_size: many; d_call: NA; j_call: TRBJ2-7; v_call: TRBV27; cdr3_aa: CATRRSAYEQYF; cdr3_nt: TGTGCCACAAGACGGAGCGCCTACGAGCAGTACTTC
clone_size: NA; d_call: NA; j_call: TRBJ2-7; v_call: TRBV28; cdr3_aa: CASSLASTNPYEQYF; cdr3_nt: TGTGCCAGCAGTTTGGCCAGTACCAACCCCTACGAGCAGTACTTC
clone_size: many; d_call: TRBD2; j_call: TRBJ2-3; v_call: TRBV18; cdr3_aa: CASSSGSTDTQYF; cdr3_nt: TGTGCCAGCTCTAGCGGGAGCACAGATACGCAGTATTTT
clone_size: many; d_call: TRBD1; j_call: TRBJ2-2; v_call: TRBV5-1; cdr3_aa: CASSSGQVGNTGELFF; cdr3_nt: TGCGCCAGCAGCTCGGGACAGGTTGGGAACACCGGGGAGCTGTTTTTT
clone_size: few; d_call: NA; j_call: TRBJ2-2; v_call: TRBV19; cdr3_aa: CASRFGGPNTGELFF; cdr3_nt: TGTGCCAGTAGATTCGGGGGTCCGAACACCGGGGAGCTGTTTTTT
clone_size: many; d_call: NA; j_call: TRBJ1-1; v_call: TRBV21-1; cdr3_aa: CATPGQGGTEAFF; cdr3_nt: TGTGCCACCCCGGGACAGGGAGGGACTGAAGCTTTCTTT
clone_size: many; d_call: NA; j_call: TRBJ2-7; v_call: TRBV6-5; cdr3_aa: CASSYGGNSYEQYF; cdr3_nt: TGTGCCAGCAGTTACGGGGGGAACTCCTACGAGCAGTACTTC
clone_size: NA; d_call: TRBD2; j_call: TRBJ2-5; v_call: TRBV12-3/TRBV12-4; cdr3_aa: CASSPGLAGYRETQYF; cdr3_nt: TGTGCCAGCAGTCCGGGACTAGCGGGATATCGGGAGACCCAGTACTTC
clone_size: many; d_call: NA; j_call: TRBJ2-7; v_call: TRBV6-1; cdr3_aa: CASWADNTYEQYF; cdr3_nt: TGTGCCAGCTGGGCGGATAACACCTACGAGCAGTACTTC
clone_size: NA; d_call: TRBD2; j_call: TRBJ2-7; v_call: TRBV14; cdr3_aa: CASSQGRSWLAGPYEQYF; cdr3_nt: TGTGCCAGCAGCCAAGGGCGGTCTTGGCTAGCGGGACCTTACGAGCAGTACTTC
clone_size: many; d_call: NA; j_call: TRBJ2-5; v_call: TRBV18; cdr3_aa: CASSDKGTQETQYF; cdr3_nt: TGTGCCAGCTCCGACAAGGGGACCCAAGAGACCCAGTACTTC
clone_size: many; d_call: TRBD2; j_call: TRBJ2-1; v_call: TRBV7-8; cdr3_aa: CASSLRGGQYNEQFF; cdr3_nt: TGTGCCAGCAGCCTGCGGGGGGGCCAGTACAATGAGCAGTTCTTC
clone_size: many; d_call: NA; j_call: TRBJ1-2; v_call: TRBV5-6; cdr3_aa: CASSLVDRLYGYTF; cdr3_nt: TGTGCCAGCAGCTTGGTCGACAGACTCTATGGCTACACCTTC
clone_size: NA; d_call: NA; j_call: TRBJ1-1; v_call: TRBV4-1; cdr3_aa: CASSQDSSGWTHLNTEAFF; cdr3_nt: TGCGCCAGCAGCCAAGATTCATCGGGCTGGACGCATTTGAACACTGAAGCTTTCTTT
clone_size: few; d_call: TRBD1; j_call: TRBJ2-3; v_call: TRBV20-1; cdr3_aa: CSAPGQGAGDTQYF; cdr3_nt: TGCAGTGCTCCTGGACAGGGGGCAGGAGATACGCAGTATTTT
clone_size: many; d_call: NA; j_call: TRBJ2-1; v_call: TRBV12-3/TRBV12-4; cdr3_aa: CASSFPRGEYNEQFF; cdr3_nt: TGTGCCAGCAGTTTTCCTAGGGGGGAGTACAATGAGCAGTTCTTC
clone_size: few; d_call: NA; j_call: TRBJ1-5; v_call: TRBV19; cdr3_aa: CASSTPGGSNQPQHF; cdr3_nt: TGTGCCAGTAGTACCCCCGGGGGGAGCAATCAGCCCCAGCATTTT